This T cell receptor beta chain was sequenced for a study of shared clonotypes between healthy human individuals. Regarding the study as a whole: Only blood samples were collected, and tissue repertoires likely differ. Naive subsets generally had larger estimated richness than memory subsets. Non-shared clonotypes had lower generation probabilities than clonotypes shared by all four sorted-subset donors.

The method was immunoSEQ multiplex PCR; TCRdb's version includes in-frame clones alone and lacks a portion of them. The profile shows 2 million to 2.5 million clones, about 90% of them singletons. As for this clone: The antigen is not known.

Per germline, CDR1 SGDLS and CDR2 YYNGEE. Trimming took 5 bases from V and 7 from J, leaving 15 bases between them. This CDR3 is built from 13 residues. This chain links TRBV9 with TRBJ1-2; D uncertain. The source is a man aged 18 to 29 in good health. Some clones in this sample may be carry-over from other donors' samples. The sequencing input was naive CD4+ T cells from PBMCs. As to subset: CD45RA+ positively selected. This CDR3 is CASRNGVTGGYTF. CDR3 in DNA: TGTGCCAGCAGAAATGGGGTGACGGGTGGCTACACCTTC.